Listed below are T cell receptor beta chains from one sample, sequenced in a study of T cells after yellow fever vaccination. TCRdb recomputed calls from the 5' RACE reads with MiXCR, one row per CDR3 protein. The sample includes a few hundred thousand distinct CDR3 sequences, more than 3% of them seen just once. The source was PBMCs, collected on the day of the yellow fever booster vaccination. The origin of the receptors is a man aged 18 to 30 who received the YFV17D yellow fever vaccine. Both conserved end residues are part of each CDR3. The order of the fields is J gene, V gene, D gene, CDR3 length, clone size, CDR3 DNA, CDR3 protein. D genes are given only for firm matches. Only part of the rows carry a size: once, few, many, or a class if the clone is expanded.

j_call: TRBJ2-1; v_call: TRBV29-1; d_call: .; cdr3_length: 12; clone_size: many; cdr3_nt: TGCAGCGTTGTAGATGTGGGGGATGAGCAGTTCTTC; cdr3_aa: CSVVDVGDEQFF
j_call: TRBJ1-2; v_call: TRBV29-1; d_call: TRBD1; cdr3_length: 15; clone_size: few; cdr3_nt: TGCAGCGGGGGGGGACAGGGAGCGTCTAACTTTGGCTACACCTTC; cdr3_aa: CSGGGQGASNFGYTF
j_call: TRBJ1-6; v_call: TRBV6-2/TRBV6-3; d_call: .; cdr3_length: 14; clone_size: many; cdr3_nt: TGTGCCAGCAGTCCATACGAGGCCAATTCACCCCTCCACTTT; cdr3_aa: CASSPYEANSPLHF
j_call: TRBJ2-1; v_call: TRBV6-2/TRBV6-3; d_call: TRBD1; cdr3_length: 13; clone_size: many; cdr3_nt: TGTGCCAGCAGTTACGCCGGACAGGGAGGGCAGTTCTTC; cdr3_aa: CASSYAGQGGQFF
j_call: TRBJ2-5; v_call: TRBV7-6; d_call: TRBD1; cdr3_length: 15; clone_size: many; cdr3_nt: TGTGCCAGCAGCTCCCTAGGGGGCTGGATAGAGACCCAGTACTTC; cdr3_aa: CASSSLGGWIETQYF
j_call: TRBJ2-1; v_call: TRBV20-1; d_call: TRBD2; cdr3_length: 15; clone_size: many; cdr3_nt: TGCAGTGCTAGATTAGCGGGGGAACCCACGGAAGAGCAGTTCTTC; cdr3_aa: CSARLAGEPTEEQFF
j_call: TRBJ2-5; v_call: TRBV5-1; d_call: .; cdr3_length: 15; clone_size: few; cdr3_nt: TGCGCCAGCTCTTCACAAGGGGGGGGCCAAGAGACCCAGTACTTC; cdr3_aa: CASSSQGGGQETQYF
j_call: TRBJ1-5; v_call: TRBV3-1; d_call: .; cdr3_length: 14; clone_size: once; cdr3_nt: TGTGCCAGCAGCCATTCGGATAGCAATCAGCCCCATCATTTT; cdr3_aa: CASSHSDSNQPHHF
j_call: TRBJ2-5; v_call: TRBV7-3; d_call: TRBD2; cdr3_length: 16; clone_size: many; cdr3_nt: TGTGCCAGCAGCTTAACGTCAGTAGCGGGAGAAGAGACCCAGTACTTC; cdr3_aa: CASSLTSVAGEETQYF
j_call: TRBJ2-5; v_call: TRBV6-6; d_call: .; cdr3_length: 14; clone_size: many; cdr3_nt: TGTGCCAGCAGTTACTCCGGGGAACAAGAGACCCAGTACTTC; cdr3_aa: CASSYSGEQETQYF
j_call: TRBJ1-2; v_call: TRBV6-4; d_call: .; cdr3_length: 11; clone_size: many; cdr3_nt: TGTGCCAGCAGTTCAGGGGAGGGCTACACCTTC; cdr3_aa: CASSSGEGYTF
j_call: TRBJ1-1; v_call: TRBV7-2; d_call: .; cdr3_length: 17; clone_size: .; cdr3_nt: TGTGCCAGCAGCTTAGTTCCGGGGCGCCGAACGAACACTGAAGCTTTCTTT; cdr3_aa: CASSLVPGRRTNTEAFF
j_call: TRBJ2-1; v_call: TRBV7-3; d_call: .; cdr3_length: 12; clone_size: many; cdr3_nt: TGTGCCAGCAGCTTAGCCAACAATGAGCAGTTCTTC; cdr3_aa: CASSLANNEQFF
j_call: TRBJ2-1; v_call: TRBV20-1; d_call: TRBD2; cdr3_length: 15; clone_size: many; cdr3_nt: TGCAGTGCCGAAGGCGGGGGATTTAGTGTAAATGAGCAGTTCTTC; cdr3_aa: CSAEGGGFSVNEQFF
j_call: TRBJ2-1; v_call: TRBV5-1; d_call: .; cdr3_length: 18; clone_size: few; cdr3_nt: TGCGCCAGCAGACCCGGGACTCGCAAGATGAGCTCCTACAATGAGCAGTTCTTC; cdr3_aa: CASRPGTRKMSSYNEQFF
j_call: TRBJ1-2; v_call: TRBV15; d_call: .; cdr3_length: 13; clone_size: few; cdr3_nt: TGTGCCACCAGCGGAGTAGACCATTATGGCTACACCTTC; cdr3_aa: CATSGVDHYGYTF
j_call: TRBJ1-2; v_call: TRBV7-8; d_call: .; cdr3_length: 14; clone_size: many; cdr3_nt: TGTGCCAGCAGTTTCGGGGGATCCAACTATGGCTACACCTTC; cdr3_aa: CASSFGGSNYGYTF
j_call: TRBJ1-1; v_call: TRBV7-9; d_call: TRBD1; cdr3_length: 14; clone_size: few; cdr3_nt: TGTGCCAGCAGCTTGACAGGGCAGGGCACTGAAGCTTTCTTT; cdr3_aa: CASSLTGQGTEAFF
j_call: TRBJ2-3; v_call: TRBV5-1; d_call: TRBD2; cdr3_length: 16; clone_size: many; cdr3_nt: TGCGCCAGCAACCCTGGACTAGCGGGGGGCCTCGATACGCAGTATTTT; cdr3_aa: CASNPGLAGGLDTQYF
j_call: TRBJ2-3; v_call: TRBV5-1; d_call: .; cdr3_length: 15; clone_size: few; cdr3_nt: TGCGCCAGCAGCGCGGGACTGCGGAGCACAGATACGCAGTATTTT; cdr3_aa: CASSAGLRSTDTQYF
j_call: TRBJ2-2; v_call: TRBV3-2; d_call: .; cdr3_length: 16; clone_size: many; cdr3_nt: TGTGCCAGCAGCCAAGGGACTAGCGACTACACCGGGGAGCTGTTTTTT; cdr3_aa: CASSQGTSDYTGELFF
j_call: TRBJ1-1; v_call: TRBV5-6; d_call: .; cdr3_length: 15; clone_size: few; cdr3_nt: TGTGCCAGCAGCTCTCCACAAGGGTGGCCCACTGAAGCTTTCTTT; cdr3_aa: CASSSPQGWPTEAFF
j_call: TRBJ2-2; v_call: TRBV4-1; d_call: .; cdr3_length: 15; clone_size: few; cdr3_nt: TGCGCCAGCAGCCAGCGGACCACAAACACCGGGGAGCTGTTTTTT; cdr3_aa: CASSQRTTNTGELFF
j_call: TRBJ2-2; v_call: TRBV5-1; d_call: .; cdr3_length: 16; clone_size: .; cdr3_nt: TGCGCCAGCAGCCCGGGTGGGTTGGCGAACACCGGGGAGCTGTTTTTT; cdr3_aa: CASSPGGLANTGELFF
j_call: TRBJ2-3; v_call: TRBV12-3/TRBV12-4; d_call: TRBD2; cdr3_length: 18; clone_size: many; cdr3_nt: TGTGCCAGCAGTTCTTTTGACCCTTGGGGGGGGACTCAAGATACGCAGTATTTT; cdr3_aa: CASSSFDPWGGTQDTQYF
j_call: TRBJ1-4; v_call: TRBV7-9; d_call: .; cdr3_length: 16; clone_size: once; cdr3_nt: TGTGCCAGCAGCTTATGGGCAGGCCCAACTAATGAAAAACTGTTTTTT; cdr3_aa: CASSLWAGPTNEKLFF
j_call: TRBJ2-5; v_call: TRBV23-1; d_call: TRBD1; cdr3_length: 16; clone_size: .; cdr3_nt: TGCGCCAGCAGTCACCACAGGGGGCGTTTTCGAGAGACCCAGTACTTC; cdr3_aa: CASSHHRGRFRETQYF
j_call: TRBJ2-7; v_call: TRBV12-5; d_call: .; cdr3_length: 15; clone_size: many; cdr3_nt: TGTGCTAGTGGCAACCGGGCGGGGAGCAAATACGAGCAGTACTTC; cdr3_aa: CASGNRAGSKYEQYF
j_call: TRBJ2-5; v_call: TRBV20-1; d_call: TRBD2; cdr3_length: 16; clone_size: many; cdr3_nt: TGCAGTGCGGTGGCACTAGCGGGGGTCGGACAAGAGACCCAGTACTTC; cdr3_aa: CSAVALAGVGQETQYF
j_call: TRBJ1-4; v_call: TRBV2; d_call: TRBD1; cdr3_length: 15; clone_size: many; cdr3_nt: TGTGCCACATCCCCCTTCGGGACAGGGAATGAAAAACTGTTTTTT; cdr3_aa: CATSPFGTGNEKLFF
j_call: TRBJ2-1; v_call: TRBV5-1; d_call: .; cdr3_length: 15; clone_size: few; cdr3_nt: TGCGCCAGCAGCGTCGCGGGACACAACTACAATGAGCAGTTCTTC; cdr3_aa: CASSVAGHNYNEQFF
j_call: TRBJ2-3; v_call: TRBV19; d_call: TRBD1; cdr3_length: 16; clone_size: few; cdr3_nt: TGTGCCAGCCACACCGGGACAGGGGTAGGTTCAGATACGCAGTATTTT; cdr3_aa: CASHTGTGVGSDTQYF
j_call: TRBJ1-5; v_call: TRBV21-1; d_call: .; cdr3_length: 16; clone_size: few; cdr3_nt: TGTGCCAGCAGCATTCAACTCCCCAAACACCGCCAGCCCCAGCATTTT; cdr3_aa: CASSIQLPKHRQPQHF
j_call: TRBJ2-2; v_call: TRBV7-3; d_call: .; cdr3_length: 16; clone_size: .; cdr3_nt: TGTGCCAGCAGCTCCGGCACAACCGCGAACACCGGGGAGCTGTTTTTT; cdr3_aa: CASSSGTTANTGELFF
j_call: TRBJ2-5; v_call: TRBV5-1; d_call: TRBD2; cdr3_length: 17; clone_size: .; cdr3_nt: TGCGCCAGCAGCCCGGGGGCTAGCGGGGGGACCCAAGAGACCCAGTACTTC; cdr3_aa: CASSPGASGGTQETQYF
j_call: TRBJ2-3; v_call: TRBV7-9; d_call: .; cdr3_length: 15; clone_size: few; cdr3_nt: TGTGCCAGCAGCTTTTCGGGGGCCCGGACAGATACGCAGTATTTT; cdr3_aa: CASSFSGARTDTQYF
j_call: TRBJ2-1; v_call: TRBV18; d_call: .; cdr3_length: 14; clone_size: .; cdr3_nt: TGTGCCAGCTCACCAAGGCTAGCTGGAGATGAGCAGTTCTTC; cdr3_aa: CASSPRLAGDEQFF
j_call: TRBJ1-1; v_call: TRBV7-2; d_call: .; cdr3_length: 11; clone_size: .; cdr3_nt: TGTGCCAGCAGATTCGACACTGAAGCTTTCTTT; cdr3_aa: CASRFDTEAFF
j_call: TRBJ1-6; v_call: TRBV7-9; d_call: .; cdr3_length: 17; clone_size: few; cdr3_nt: TGTGCCAGCAGCTTATCAGGACAGACCATGTATAATTCACCCCTCCACTTT; cdr3_aa: CASSLSGQTMYNSPLHF
j_call: TRBJ2-7; v_call: TRBV27; d_call: .; cdr3_length: 13; clone_size: many; cdr3_nt: TGTGCCAGCAAGCGCAAGGGGCCCTACGAGCAGTACTTC; cdr3_aa: CASKRKGPYEQYF
j_call: TRBJ1-6; v_call: TRBV7-9; d_call: .; cdr3_length: 14; clone_size: many; cdr3_nt: TGTGCCAGCTCCGGTCCAGGACTGAGTTCACCCCTCCACTTT; cdr3_aa: CASSGPGLSSPLHF
j_call: TRBJ2-7; v_call: TRBV5-1; d_call: TRBD1; cdr3_length: 14; clone_size: few; cdr3_nt: TGCGCCAGCAGCATAGGACAGGGTTCCTACGAGCAGTACTTC; cdr3_aa: CASSIGQGSYEQYF
j_call: TRBJ2-7; v_call: TRBV30; d_call: .; cdr3_length: 12; clone_size: few; cdr3_nt: TGTGCCTGGAGTGATAGTAGGGTGGAGCAGTACTTC; cdr3_aa: CAWSDSRVEQYF
j_call: TRBJ2-3; v_call: TRBV5-1; d_call: .; cdr3_length: 13; clone_size: many; cdr3_nt: TGCGCCAGCAGCCGGACAGGCACAGATACGCAGTATTTT; cdr3_aa: CASSRTGTDTQYF
j_call: TRBJ1-2; v_call: TRBV24-1; d_call: .; cdr3_length: 13; clone_size: many; cdr3_nt: TGTGCCACCAGTGATGATAAGGGGCATGGCTACACCTTC; cdr3_aa: CATSDDKGHGYTF
j_call: TRBJ2-7; v_call: TRBV6-2/TRBV6-3; d_call: .; cdr3_length: 13; clone_size: many; cdr3_nt: TGTGCCAGCAGTGGGCCGGGGGCCTACGAGCAGTACTTC; cdr3_aa: CASSGPGAYEQYF
j_call: TRBJ2-2; v_call: TRBV25-1; d_call: .; cdr3_length: 16; clone_size: .; cdr3_nt: TGTGCCAGCAGTAGTCTTACGGGGAGGAACACCGGGGAGCTGTTTTTT; cdr3_aa: CASSSLTGRNTGELFF
j_call: TRBJ1-1; v_call: TRBV12-3/TRBV12-4; d_call: TRBD1; cdr3_length: 16; clone_size: many; cdr3_nt: TGTGCCAGCACCCCGGGGCCGACAGGGGCGAACACTGAAGCTTTCTTT; cdr3_aa: CASTPGPTGANTEAFF
j_call: TRBJ2-1; v_call: TRBV10-2; d_call: .; cdr3_length: 13; clone_size: many; cdr3_nt: TGCGCCAGCAGTGGCAGCTCCTACAATGAGCAGTTCTTC; cdr3_aa: CASSGSSYNEQFF
j_call: TRBJ1-6; v_call: TRBV6-1; d_call: .; cdr3_length: 17; clone_size: many; cdr3_nt: TGTGCCAGCAGTGCGGTCCCTACAAGTGGAAATAATTCACCCCTCCACTTT; cdr3_aa: CASSAVPTSGNNSPLHF
j_call: TRBJ2-6; v_call: TRBV5-1; d_call: TRBD1; cdr3_length: 19; clone_size: many; cdr3_nt: TGCGCCAGCAGCCGGACGACAGGGCCAACGCACTCTGGGGCCAACGTCCTGACTTTC; cdr3_aa: CASSRTTGPTHSGANVLTF
j_call: TRBJ1-2; v_call: TRBV7-2; d_call: .; cdr3_length: 15; clone_size: many; cdr3_nt: TGTGCCAGCACATCGGAAAGCACCGGTTTCTATGGCTACACCTTC; cdr3_aa: CASTSESTGFYGYTF
j_call: TRBJ2-2; v_call: TRBV2; d_call: TRBD1; cdr3_length: 14; clone_size: few; cdr3_nt: TGTGCCAGCGTCGGACAGGGAAGCACCGGGGAGCTGTTTTTT; cdr3_aa: CASVGQGSTGELFF
j_call: TRBJ2-3; v_call: TRBV4-1; d_call: .; cdr3_length: 14; clone_size: .; cdr3_nt: TGCGCCAGCAGCCAAGATCTTGGGCTAGATACGCAGTATTTT; cdr3_aa: CASSQDLGLDTQYF
j_call: TRBJ1-4; v_call: TRBV7-9; d_call: TRBD1; cdr3_length: 19; clone_size: few; cdr3_nt: TGTGCCAGCAGTCCCCCCGCGAGACAGGGTGGTGTAACTAATGAAAAACTGTTTTTT; cdr3_aa: CASSPPARQGGVTNEKLFF
j_call: TRBJ2-7; v_call: TRBV4-1; d_call: .; cdr3_length: 17; clone_size: many; cdr3_nt: TGCGCCAGCAGCCAAGCCCGCTTTGGCGACAGTTCCGCCGAGCAGTACTTC; cdr3_aa: CASSQARFGDSSAEQYF